One and the same sample provided the 10 T cell receptor beta chains below, sequenced in a study of blood T cells in healthy people across ages. Using a J-beta primer mix together with a sample-barcoded 5' primer, a second PCR was run for roughly 7 to 12 cycles. TCRdb re-called the 5' RACE reads with MiXCR, one entry per CDR3 protein. The table has 1.5 million to 2 million distinct CDR3 sequences, less than 50% seen once. The sequenced sample consisted of blood. The origin of the receptors is a woman between 40 and 55 years old in good health.

A few counts support this clonotype. The chain combines TRBV20-1 with TRBJ2-5, with a weak D call TRBD2 (5 bases). TRBJ2-7 matches the DNA end more closely, so the J call is doubtful. CDR3 length: 11 amino acids. CDR1 DFQATT and CDR2 SNEGSKA come from the germline V gene (reference sequence). Here the CDR3 reads CSGRRGNEQYF. The CDR3 bases are TGCAGTGGCAGACGGGGAAACGAGCAGTACTTC.

With regard to this clonotype: A single base separates this from a much larger clone, so it may be a read error. This chain uses TRBV6-1 with TRBJ2-1; no definite D call. The J call is doubtful: the DNA matches TRBJ2-7 better. The CDR3 sequence is 15 residues long. Germline values: CDR1 MNHNS, CDR2 SASEGT. The CDR3 here is CASSEGVSSYNEQYF. In DNA, the CDR3 is TGTGCCAGCAGTGAAGGGGTAAGCTCCTACAATGAGCAGTACTTC.

A word on this clonotype: This could be a read error, since a much larger clone is one nucleotide away. The chain uses TRBV12-3 or TRBV12-4 and TRBJ2-5, with unresolved D. This CDR3 is built from 11 residues. The CDR3 reads CTSSSLGTQYF. In nucleotides, the CDR3 is TGTACCAGCAGCTCCCTGGGGACCCAGTACTTC.

This chain joins TRBV4-2 and TRBJ2-6; D is ambiguous. Germline V gene lookup returns CDR1 LGHNA and CDR2 YNFKEQ. Trimming removed 0 bases from V and 6 bases from J, with 15 bases in between. This CDR3 contains 17 residues. The CDR3: CASSQDAFQGTANVLTF. CDR3 sequence (DNA): TGTGCCAGCAGCCAAGATGCGTTTCAAGGAACGGCCAACGTCCTGACTTTC.

This clonotype has only one observation. V is TRBV20-1 and J is TRBJ2-1; D unresolved. The CDR3 consists of 15 residues. The germline CDR1 and CDR2 sequences are DFQATT and SNEGSKA (reference sequence). Trimming took off 5 bases at V and 1 base at J, with 15 bases between the two ends. The CDR3 nucleotides are TGCAGTGCTGACGTTACGAGAGGATCCTACAATGAGCAGTTCTTC. Amino acids: CSADVTRGSYNEQFF.

The chain has TRBV20-1 and TRBJ2-7; D is ambiguous. V was pared by 0 bases and J by 7 bases, with 25 bases between. The CDR3 length is 17 residues. Germline CDR1 and CDR2: DFQATT and SNEGSKA (reference sequence). In DNA form, the CDR3 reads TGCAGTGCTAGAGATCTTCGTGGGGAACGCTCCTACAATGAGCAGTACTTC. It encodes CSARDLRGERSYNEQYF.

The count of this clonotype is one. V is TRBV10-3 and J is TRBJ2-1; D gene ambiguous. The V and J ends lost 3 bases and 1 base respectively, with 13 bases between them. The CDR3 covers 16 residues. CDR1 and CDR2 from the germline V gene are ENHRY and SYGVKD. In DNA, the CDR3 is TGTGCCATCAGTGATCGCTGGGCTCCATCCTACAATGAGCAGTTCTTC. Amino acid sequence: CAISDRWAPSYNEQFF.

This clonotype was observed a few times. The CDR3 loop reads CASSPTTQEGGYTF. DNA for the CDR3: TGTGCCAGCTCACCAACGACCCAGGAGGGGGGCTACACCTTC. The chain employs TRBV18 and TRBJ1-2; TRBD1 might be the D (5 bases). The CDR3 loop spans 14 amino acids. Germline CDR1 and CDR2: KGHSH and LQKENI. V lost 2 bases and J lost 8, with 15 bases in between.

V is TRBV11-2 and J is TRBJ2-2, with D perhaps TRBD1 (6 bases). Trimming cost V 1 base and J 5 bases, with 11 bases left between them. The CDR3 consists of 15 residues. Germline V CDR1 and CDR2: SGHAT, FQNNGV. The chain's CDR3 is CASSLVMGATGELFF. The DNA of the CDR3 is TGTGCCAGCAGCTTAGTGATGGGGGCAACCGGGGAGCTGTTTTTT.

V and J are TRBV4-2 and TRBJ2-2; 9 nucleotides align to TRBD1. Germline assignment: CDR1 LGHNA and CDR2 YNFKEQ. V shed 4 bases and J 3 bases; nucleotides not matched to a gene: 6. The CDR3 has 16 residues. The DNA for the CDR3 is TGTGCCAGCAGCCGCAAACAGGGGGCGGACACCGGGGAGCTGTTTTTT. Translated, it gives CASSRKQGADTGELFF.